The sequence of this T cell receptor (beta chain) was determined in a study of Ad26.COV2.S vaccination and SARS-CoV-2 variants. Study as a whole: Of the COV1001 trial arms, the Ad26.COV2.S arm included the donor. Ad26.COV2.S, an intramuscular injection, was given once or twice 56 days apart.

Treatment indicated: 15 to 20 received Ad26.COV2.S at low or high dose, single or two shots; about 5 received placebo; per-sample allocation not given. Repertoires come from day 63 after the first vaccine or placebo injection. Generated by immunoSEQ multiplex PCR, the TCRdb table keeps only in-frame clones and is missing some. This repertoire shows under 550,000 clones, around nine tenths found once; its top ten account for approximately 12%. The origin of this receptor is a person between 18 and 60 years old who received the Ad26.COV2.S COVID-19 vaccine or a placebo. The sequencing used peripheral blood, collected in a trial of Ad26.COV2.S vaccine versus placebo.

The CDR3: CASSLTGSGANVLTF. CDR3 bases: TGTGCCAGCAGCTTGACAGGGTCTGGGGCCAACGTCCTGACTTTC. The chain joins TRBV5-4 to TRBJ2-6, with D possibly being TRBD1 (6 bases). Trimming stripped 1 base from V and 1 base from J, with 6 bases between. The CDR3 extends over 15 amino acids. Germline loops: CDR1 SGHNT, CDR2 YYREEE (reference sequence). Complete variable domain (other parts from reference TRBV5-4 and TRBJ2-6): ETGVTQSPTHLIKTRGQQVTLRCSSQSGHNTVSWYQQALGQGPQFIFQYYREEENGRGNFPPRFSGLQFPNYSSELNVNALELDDSALYLCASSLTGSGANVLTFGAGSRLTVL.